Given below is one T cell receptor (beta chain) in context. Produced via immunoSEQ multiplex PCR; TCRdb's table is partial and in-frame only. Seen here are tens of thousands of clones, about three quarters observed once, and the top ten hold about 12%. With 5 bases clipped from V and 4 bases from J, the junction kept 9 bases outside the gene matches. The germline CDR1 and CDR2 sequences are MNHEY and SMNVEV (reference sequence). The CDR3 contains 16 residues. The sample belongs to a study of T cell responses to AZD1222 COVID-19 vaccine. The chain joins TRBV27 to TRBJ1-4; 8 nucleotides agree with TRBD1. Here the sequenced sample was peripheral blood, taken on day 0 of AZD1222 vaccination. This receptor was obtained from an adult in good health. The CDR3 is CASSTQGAQINEKLFF. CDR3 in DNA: TGTGCCAGCAGTACTCAGGGGGCGCAGATTAATGAAAAACTGTTTTTT.